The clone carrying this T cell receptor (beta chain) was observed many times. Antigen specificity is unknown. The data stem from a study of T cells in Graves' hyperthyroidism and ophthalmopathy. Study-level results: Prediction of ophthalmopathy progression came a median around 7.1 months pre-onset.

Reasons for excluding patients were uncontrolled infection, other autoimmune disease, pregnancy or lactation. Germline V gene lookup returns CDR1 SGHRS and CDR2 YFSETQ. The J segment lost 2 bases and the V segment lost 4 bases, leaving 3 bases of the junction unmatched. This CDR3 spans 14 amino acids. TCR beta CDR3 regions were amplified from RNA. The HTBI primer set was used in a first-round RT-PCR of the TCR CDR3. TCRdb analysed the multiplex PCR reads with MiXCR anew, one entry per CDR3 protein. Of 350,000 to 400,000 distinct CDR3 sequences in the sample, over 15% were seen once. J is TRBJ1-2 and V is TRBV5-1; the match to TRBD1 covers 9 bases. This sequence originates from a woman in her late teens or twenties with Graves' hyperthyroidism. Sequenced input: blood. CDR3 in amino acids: CASSGGQGNYGYTF. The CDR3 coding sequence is TGCGCCAGCAGCGGGGGACAGGGCAACTATGGCTACACCTTC.